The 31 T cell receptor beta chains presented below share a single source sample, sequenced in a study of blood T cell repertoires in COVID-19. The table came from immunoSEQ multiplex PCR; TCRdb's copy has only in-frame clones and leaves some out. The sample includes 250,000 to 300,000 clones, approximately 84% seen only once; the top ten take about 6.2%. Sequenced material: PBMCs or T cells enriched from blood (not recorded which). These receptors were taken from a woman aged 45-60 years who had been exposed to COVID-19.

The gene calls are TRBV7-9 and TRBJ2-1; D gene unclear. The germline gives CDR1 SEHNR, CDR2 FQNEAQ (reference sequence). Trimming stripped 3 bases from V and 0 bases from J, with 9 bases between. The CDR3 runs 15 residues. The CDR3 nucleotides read TGTGCCAGCAGCTTCCGAGCAGGCTCCTACAATGAGCAGTTCTTC. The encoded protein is CASSFRAGSYNEQFF.

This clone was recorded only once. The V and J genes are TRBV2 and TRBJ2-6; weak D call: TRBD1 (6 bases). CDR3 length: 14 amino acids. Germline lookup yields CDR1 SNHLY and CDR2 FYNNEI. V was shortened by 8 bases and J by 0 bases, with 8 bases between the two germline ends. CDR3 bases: TGTGCCAGCTCGGGACACTCTGGGGCCAACGTCCTGACTTTC. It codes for CASSGHSGANVLTF.

For the CDR3, the DNA is TGCAGCGTGCATCCCGCCGGGGCAGATACGCAGTATTTT. Its protein is CSVHPAGADTQYF. The chain joins TRBV29-1 to TRBJ2-3, with TRBD2 as a possible D gene (5 bases). The CDR3 spans 13 residues. Germline V gene data show CDR1 as SQVTM and CDR2 as ANQGSEA. V lost 6 bases and J 4 bases, leaving 14 bases between the germline ends.

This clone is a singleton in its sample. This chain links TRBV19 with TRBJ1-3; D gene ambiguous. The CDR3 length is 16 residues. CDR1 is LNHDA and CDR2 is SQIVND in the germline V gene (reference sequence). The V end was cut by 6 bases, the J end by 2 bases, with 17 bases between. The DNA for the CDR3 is TGTGCCAGTAGCATTTTTGCGGCGGTAACTGGAAACACCATATATTTT. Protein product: CASSIFAAVTGNTIYF.

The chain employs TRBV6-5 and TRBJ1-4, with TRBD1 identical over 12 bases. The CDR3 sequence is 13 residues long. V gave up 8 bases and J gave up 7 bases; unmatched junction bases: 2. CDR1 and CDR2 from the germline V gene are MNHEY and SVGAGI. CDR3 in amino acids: CASGDRGPEKLFF. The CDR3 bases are TGTGCCAGCGGGGACAGGGGGCCTGAAAAACTGTTTTTT.

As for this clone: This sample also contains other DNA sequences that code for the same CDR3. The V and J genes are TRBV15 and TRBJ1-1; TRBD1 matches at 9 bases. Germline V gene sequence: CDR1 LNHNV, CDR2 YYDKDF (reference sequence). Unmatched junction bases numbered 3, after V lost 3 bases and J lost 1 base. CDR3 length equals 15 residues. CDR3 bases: TGTGCCACCAGCAGGGGGGGACAGGGGAACACTGAAGCTTTCTTT. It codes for CATSRGGQGNTEAFF.

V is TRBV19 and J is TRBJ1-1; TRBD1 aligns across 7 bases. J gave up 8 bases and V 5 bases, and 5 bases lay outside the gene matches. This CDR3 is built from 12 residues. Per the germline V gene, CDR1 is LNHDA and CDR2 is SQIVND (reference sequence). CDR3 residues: CASSYRGAEAFF. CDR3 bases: TGTGCCAGTAGTTACAGGGGCGCGGAAGCTTTCTTT.

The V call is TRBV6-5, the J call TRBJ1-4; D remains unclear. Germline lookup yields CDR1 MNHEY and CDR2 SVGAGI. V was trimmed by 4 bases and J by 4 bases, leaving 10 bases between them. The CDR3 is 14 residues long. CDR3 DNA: TGTGCCAGCAGTTCCCCAGGCCTTAATGAAAAACTGTTTTTT. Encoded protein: CASSSPGLNEKLFF.

The DNA for the CDR3 is TGTGCCAGCAGTTCAATGGACAGGGAGGTCTATGGCTACACCTTC. Translated, it gives CASSSMDREVYGYTF. J is TRBJ1-2 and V is TRBV28; 8 bases line up with TRBD1. The CDR3 length is 15 residues. V shed 4 bases, J shed 4 bases, and the junction held 8 bases outside the gene matches. Germline CDR1 is MDHEN and CDR2 is SYDVKM.

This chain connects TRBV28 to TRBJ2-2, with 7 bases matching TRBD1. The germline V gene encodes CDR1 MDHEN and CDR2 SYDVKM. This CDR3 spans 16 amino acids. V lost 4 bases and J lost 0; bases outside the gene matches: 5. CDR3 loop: CASSSRQGSNTGELFF. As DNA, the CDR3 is TGTGCCAGCAGTTCGCGACAGGGCTCGAACACCGGGGAGCTGTTTTTT.

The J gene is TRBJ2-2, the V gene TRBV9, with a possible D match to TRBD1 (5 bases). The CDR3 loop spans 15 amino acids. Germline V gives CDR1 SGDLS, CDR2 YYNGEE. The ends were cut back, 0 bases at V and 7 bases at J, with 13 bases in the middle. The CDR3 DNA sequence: TGTGCCAGCAGCGTAGACGCAGGGAATATCGGGGAGCTGTTTTTT. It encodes CASSVDAGNIGELFF.

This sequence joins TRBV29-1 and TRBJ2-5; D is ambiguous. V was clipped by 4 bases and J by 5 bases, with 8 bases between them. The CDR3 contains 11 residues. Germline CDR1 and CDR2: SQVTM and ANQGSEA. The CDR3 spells CSVAPGETQYF. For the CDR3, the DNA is TGCAGCGTTGCACCCGGGGAGACCCAGTACTTC.

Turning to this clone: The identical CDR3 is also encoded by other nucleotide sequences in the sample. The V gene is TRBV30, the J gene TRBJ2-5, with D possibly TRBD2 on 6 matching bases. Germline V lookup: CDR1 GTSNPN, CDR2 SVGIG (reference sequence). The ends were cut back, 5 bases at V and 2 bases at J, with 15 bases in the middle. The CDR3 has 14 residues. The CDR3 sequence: CAWGGAGRQETQYF. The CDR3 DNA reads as TGTGCCTGGGGCGGGGCAGGGCGACAAGAGACCCAGTACTTC. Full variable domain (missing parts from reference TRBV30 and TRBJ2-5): SQTIHQWPATLVQPVGSPLSLECTVEGTSNPNLYWYRQAAGRGLQLLFYSVGIGQISSEVPQNLSASRPQDRQFILSSKKLLLSDSGFYLCAWGGAGRQETQYFGPGTRLLVL.

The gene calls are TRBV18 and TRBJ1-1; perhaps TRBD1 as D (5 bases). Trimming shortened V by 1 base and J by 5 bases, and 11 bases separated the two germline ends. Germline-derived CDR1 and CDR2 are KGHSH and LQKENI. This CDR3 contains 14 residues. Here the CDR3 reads CASSPQFGGTEAFF. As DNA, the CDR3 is TGTGCCAGCTCACCACAGTTCGGGGGAACTGAAGCTTTCTTT. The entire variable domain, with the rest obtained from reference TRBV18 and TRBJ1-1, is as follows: NAGVMQNPRHLVRRRGQEARLRCSPMKGHSHVYWYRQLPEEGLKFMVYLQKENIIDESGMPKERFSAEFPKEGPSILRIQQVVRGDSAAYFCASSPQFGGTEAFFGQGTRLTVV.

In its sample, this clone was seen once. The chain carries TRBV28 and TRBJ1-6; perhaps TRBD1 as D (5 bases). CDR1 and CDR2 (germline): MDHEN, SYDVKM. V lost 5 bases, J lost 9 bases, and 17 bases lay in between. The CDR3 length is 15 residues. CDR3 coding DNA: TGTGCCAGCAGTCCGGACAATTCAGGGCCTTCACCCCTCCACTTT. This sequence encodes CASSPDNSGPSPLHF. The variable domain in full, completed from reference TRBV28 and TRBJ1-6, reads DVKVTQSSRYLVKRTGEKVFLECVQDMDHENMFWYRQDPGLGLRLIYFSYDVKMKEKGDIPEGYSVSREKKERFSLILESASTNQTSMYLCASSPDNSGPSPLHFGNGTRLTVT.

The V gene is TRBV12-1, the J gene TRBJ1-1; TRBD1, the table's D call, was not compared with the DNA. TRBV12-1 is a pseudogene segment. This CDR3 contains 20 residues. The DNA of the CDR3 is TGTGCCAGCAGATCCGTTTGCCAAACTTCAGGGGGCGCGGGAAGAACTGAAGCTTTCTTT. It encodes CASRSVCQTSGGAGRTEAFF.

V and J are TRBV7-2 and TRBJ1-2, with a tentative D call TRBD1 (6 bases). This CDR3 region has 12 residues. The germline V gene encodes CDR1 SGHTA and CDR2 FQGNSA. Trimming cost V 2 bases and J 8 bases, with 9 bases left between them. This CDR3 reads CASSLQGMGYTF. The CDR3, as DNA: TGTGCCAGCAGCTTACAGGGGATGGGCTACACCTTC.

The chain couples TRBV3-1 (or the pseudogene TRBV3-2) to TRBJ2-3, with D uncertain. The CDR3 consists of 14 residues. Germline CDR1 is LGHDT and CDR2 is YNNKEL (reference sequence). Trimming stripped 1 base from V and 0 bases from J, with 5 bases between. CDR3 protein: CASSQARSTDTQYF. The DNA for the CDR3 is TGTGCCAGCAGCCAAGCGCGTAGCACAGATACGCAGTATTTT.

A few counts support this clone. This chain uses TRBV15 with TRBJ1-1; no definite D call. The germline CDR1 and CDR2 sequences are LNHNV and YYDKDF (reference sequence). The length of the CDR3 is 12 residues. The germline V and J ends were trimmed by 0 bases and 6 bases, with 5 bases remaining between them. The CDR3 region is CATSRDFAEAFF. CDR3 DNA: TGTGCCACCAGCAGAGATTTCGCTGAAGCTTTCTTT.

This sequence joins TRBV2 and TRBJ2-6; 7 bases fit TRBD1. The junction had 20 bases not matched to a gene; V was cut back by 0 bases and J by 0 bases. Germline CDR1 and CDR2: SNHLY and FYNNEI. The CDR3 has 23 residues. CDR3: CASSEAPPPPGGQLSSGANVLTF. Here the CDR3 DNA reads TGTGCCAGCAGTGAAGCGCCTCCCCCCCCAGGGGGACAGCTCTCCTCTGGGGCCAACGTCCTGACTTTC.

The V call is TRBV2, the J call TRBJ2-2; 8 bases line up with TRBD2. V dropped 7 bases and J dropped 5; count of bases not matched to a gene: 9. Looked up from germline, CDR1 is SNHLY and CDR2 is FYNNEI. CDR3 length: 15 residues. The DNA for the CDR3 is TGTGCCAGCAAGCTTAGCGGGGCTTTAACCGGGGAGCTGTTTTTT. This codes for CASKLSGALTGELFF.

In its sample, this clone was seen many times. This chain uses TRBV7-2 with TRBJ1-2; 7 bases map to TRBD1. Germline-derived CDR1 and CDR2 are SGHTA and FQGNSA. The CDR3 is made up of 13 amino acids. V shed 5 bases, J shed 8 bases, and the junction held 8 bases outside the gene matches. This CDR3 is CASSVDRDRGYTF. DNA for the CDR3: TGTGCCAGCAGCGTCGACAGGGATCGAGGCTACACCTTC.

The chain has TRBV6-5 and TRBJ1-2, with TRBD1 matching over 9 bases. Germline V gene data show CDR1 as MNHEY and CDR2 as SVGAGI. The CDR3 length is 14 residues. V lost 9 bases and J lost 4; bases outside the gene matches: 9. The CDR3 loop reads CASTGTGIIYGYTF. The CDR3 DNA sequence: TGTGCCAGTACCGGGACAGGGATAATCTATGGCTACACCTTC.

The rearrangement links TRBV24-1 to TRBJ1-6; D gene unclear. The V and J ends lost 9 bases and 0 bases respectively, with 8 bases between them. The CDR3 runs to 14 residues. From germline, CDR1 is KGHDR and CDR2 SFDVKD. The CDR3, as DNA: TGTGCCACCTCCGCGGGCTCCTATAATTCACCCCTCCACTTT. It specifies CATSAGSYNSPLHF.

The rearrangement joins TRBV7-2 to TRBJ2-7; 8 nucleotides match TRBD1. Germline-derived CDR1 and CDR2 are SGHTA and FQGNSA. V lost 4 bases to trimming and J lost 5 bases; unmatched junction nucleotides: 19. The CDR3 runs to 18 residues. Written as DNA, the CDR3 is TGTGCCAGCAGCTCCCCGTCGAGAGGGCAGGGGGCCTACGACGAGCAGTACTTC. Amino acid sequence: CASSSPSRGQGAYDEQYF.

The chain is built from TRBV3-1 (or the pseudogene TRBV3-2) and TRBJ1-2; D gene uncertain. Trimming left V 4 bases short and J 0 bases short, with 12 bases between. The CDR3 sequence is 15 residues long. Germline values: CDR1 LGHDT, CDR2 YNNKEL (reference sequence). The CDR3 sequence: CASSPYSGPNYGYTF. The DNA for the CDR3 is TGTGCCAGCAGCCCTTACAGCGGACCTAACTATGGCTACACCTTC.

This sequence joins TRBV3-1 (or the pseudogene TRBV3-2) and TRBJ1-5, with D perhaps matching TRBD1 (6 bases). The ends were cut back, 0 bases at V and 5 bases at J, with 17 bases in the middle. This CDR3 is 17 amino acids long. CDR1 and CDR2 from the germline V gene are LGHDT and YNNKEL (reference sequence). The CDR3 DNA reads TGTGCCAGCAGCCAAGAAATGAGCGGGACAAGGCATCAGCCCCAGCATTTT. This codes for CASSQEMSGTRHQPQHF.

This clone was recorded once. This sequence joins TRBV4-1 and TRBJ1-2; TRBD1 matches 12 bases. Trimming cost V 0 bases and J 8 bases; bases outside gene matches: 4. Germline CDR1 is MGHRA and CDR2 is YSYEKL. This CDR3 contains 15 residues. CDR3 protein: CASSQEYGTGGGYTF. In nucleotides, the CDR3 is TGCGCCAGCAGCCAAGAGTATGGGACAGGGGGCGGCTACACCTTC.

The CDR3 nucleotides read TGTGCCAGTAGTATGACAGGGTGGGGTGAAGCTTTCTTT. Residues: CASSMTGWGEAFF. The V and J genes are TRBV19 and TRBJ1-1; 7 bases map to TRBD1. V lost 3 bases to trimming and J lost 7 bases; unmatched junction nucleotides: 5. Looked up from germline, CDR1 is LNHDA and CDR2 is SQIVND (reference sequence). CDR3 length: 13 amino acids.

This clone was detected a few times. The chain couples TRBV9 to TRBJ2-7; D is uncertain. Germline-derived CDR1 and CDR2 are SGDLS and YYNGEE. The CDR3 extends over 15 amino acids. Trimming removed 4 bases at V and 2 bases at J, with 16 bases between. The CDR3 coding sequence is TGTGCCAGCAGCCCGACCGCCACAGTCGCCTACGAGCAGTACTTC. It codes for CASSPTATVAYEQYF.

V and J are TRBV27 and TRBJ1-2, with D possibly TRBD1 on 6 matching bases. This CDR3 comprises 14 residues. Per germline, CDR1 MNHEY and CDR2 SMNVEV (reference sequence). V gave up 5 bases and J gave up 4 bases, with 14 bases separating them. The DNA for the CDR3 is TGTGCCAGCAGTCCCCGGGGGGGCGGCTATGGCTACACCTTC. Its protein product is CASSPRGGGYGYTF.